A selection of T cell receptor beta chains follows, all from one sample in a study of PD-L1 blockade in urothelial cancer. Sequenced by immunoSEQ multiplex PCR; TCRdb stores in-frame clones only, minus some. Among 20,000 to 25,000 clones listed, about 90% were seen once. Here the sequenced sample was PBMCs, taken around atezolizumab (anti-PD-L1) treatment. Every receptor here comes from a woman aged 60-70 years with urothelial cancer. Both conserved end residues are part of each CDR3. The order of the fields is clone size, J gene, V gene, D gene, CDR3 protein, CDR3 DNA. A D gene is named only where the DNA matches it firmly. Size is omitted from some rows. Given values are once, few, many or a class for expanded clones.

clone size: -
J gene: TRBJ2-3
V gene: TRBV9
D gene: TRBD1
CDR3 protein: CASSGTGGPDTQYF
CDR3 DNA: TGTGCCAGCAGCGGGACAGGGGGTCCAGATACGCAGTATTTT

clone size: -
J gene: TRBJ2-7
V gene: TRBV9
D gene: -
CDR3 protein: CASSVDGGSSWEQYF
CDR3 DNA: TGTGCCAGCAGCGTAGATGGGGGGTCCTCCTGGGAGCAGTACTTC

clone size: -
J gene: TRBJ2-5
V gene: TRBV5-4
D gene: -
CDR3 protein: CASSSGGPREGTQYF
CDR3 DNA: TGTGCCAGCAGCTCTGGTGGGCCGCGGGAAGGGACCCAGTACTTC

clone size: -
J gene: TRBJ2-1
V gene: TRBV2
D gene: TRBD2
CDR3 protein: CASSTGLAAYNEQFF
CDR3 DNA: TGTGCCAGCAGTACGGGACTAGCGGCCTACAATGAGCAGTTCTTC

clone size: once
J gene: TRBJ2-7
V gene: TRBV7-8
D gene: -
CDR3 protein: CASSRSQNIYEQYF
CDR3 DNA: TGTGCCAGCAGCCGATCTCAGAATATCTACGAGCAGTACTTC

clone size: -
J gene: TRBJ1-5
V gene: TRBV5-4
D gene: -
CDR3 protein: CASSVGGNSNQPQHF
CDR3 DNA: TGTGCCAGCAGCGTAGGGGGAAATAGCAATCAGCCCCAGCATTTT

clone size: -
J gene: TRBJ2-5
V gene: TRBV10-3
D gene: -
CDR3 protein: CAISPGNSATQETQYF
CDR3 DNA: TGTGCCATCAGTCCCGGGAACTCAGCTACCCAAGAGACCCAGTACTTC

clone size: -
J gene: TRBJ1-4
V gene: TRBV7-8
D gene: TRBD1
CDR3 protein: CASMKLGTGGAIGEKLFF
CDR3 DNA: TGTGCCAGCATGAAACTCGGGACAGGGGGCGCAATAGGAGAAAAACTGTTTTTT

clone size: once
J gene: TRBJ1-4
V gene: TRBV5-4
D gene: -
CDR3 protein: CASSLTGPTNEKLFF
CDR3 DNA: TGTGCCAGCAGCTTGACAGGACCAACTAATGAAAAACTGTTTTTT

clone size: -
J gene: TRBJ1-4
V gene: TRBV19
D gene: TRBD1
CDR3 protein: CASSPGTGGDEKLFF
CDR3 DNA: TGTGCCAGTAGTCCAGGGACAGGGGGCGATGAAAAACTGTTTTTT

clone size: -
J gene: TRBJ2-1
V gene: TRBV7-6
D gene: TRBD1
CDR3 protein: CASSSQGEDNEQFF
CDR3 DNA: TGTGCCAGCAGCTCCCAGGGGGAAGACAATGAGCAGTTCTTC

clone size: -
J gene: TRBJ2-7
V gene: TRBV6-5
D gene: TRBD2
CDR3 protein: CASGTSGGEQYF
CDR3 DNA: TGTGCCAGCGGGACTAGCGGGGGCGAGCAGTACTTC

clone size: -
J gene: TRBJ1-1
V gene: TRBV10-1
D gene: TRBD1
CDR3 protein: CASSPVRGPAEAFF
CDR3 DNA: TGCGCCAGCAGCCCTGTCAGGGGGCCCGCTGAAGCTTTCTTT

clone size: few
J gene: TRBJ1-3
V gene: TRBV4-1
D gene: -
CDR3 protein: CASSQDGGLGNTIYF
CDR3 DNA: TGCGCCAGCAGCCAAGATGGCGGCCTAGGAAACACCATATATTTT

clone size: -
J gene: TRBJ1-1
V gene: TRBV4-3
D gene: -
CDR3 protein: CASSHGPNTEAFF
CDR3 DNA: TGCGCCAGCAGCCATGGGCCAAACACTGAAGCTTTCTTT

clone size: few
J gene: TRBJ1-6
V gene: TRBV2
D gene: TRBD1
CDR3 protein: CASRRTGDLDSPLHF
CDR3 DNA: TGTGCCAGCAGACGGACAGGGGACCTTGATTCACCCCTCCACTTT